The T cell receptor (beta chain) under discussion was sequenced for a study of blood T cell repertoires in COVID-19. On the study more broadly: Researchers got acute and convalescent COVID-19 samples from the United States, Italy and Spain.

The CDR3 is made up of 16 amino acids. The germline CDR1 and CDR2 sequences are SGHNT and YYREEE (reference sequence). V was clipped by 3 bases and J by 2 bases; unmatched bases: 8. The table lists this clone with a few counts. Sequenced by immunoSEQ multiplex PCR; TCRdb stores in-frame clones only, minus some. The sample contains 100,000 to 150,000 clones, about four fifths of which appear only once. The origin of this receptor is a man aged 55-75 years with acute or convalescent COVID-19. What was sequenced was peripheral blood. The V gene is TRBV5-4, the J gene TRBJ2-7; 10 bases line up with TRBD1. The CDR3 DNA reads as TGTGCCAGCAGCTCCGGCGGGACAGGGGTTGCCTACGAGCAGTACTTC. As protein: CASSSGGTGVAYEQYF.